This record concerns one TCR beta chain sequence. What this receptor recognizes is not known. No clone much larger than this one lies a single base away; base qualities are absent. Libraries were made using the immunoSEQ multiplex PCR assay. TCRdb obtained this table from immuneACCESS and retained in-frame rearrangements with V and J assigned. These tables miss some clones; where compared with another copy, unresolved V genes account for less than half of the shortfall, and the remainder is unexplained. In this sample the table shows about 86,000 clones, 85% to 95% of which occur a single time. The biggest ten clones account for about 5% of the sample. The data were obtained in a study of control samples from healthy donors and cancer patients (TCRdb year 2020). Counted from cysteine to phenylalanine, this CDR3 has 14 amino acids. CDR3 DNA only is kept here, 42 bases in frame from base 1. CDR1 and CDR2, per the germline V gene (reference sequence), are SEHNR and FQNEAQ. At the junction V is shortened by 5 bases and J by 7 bases, with 14 bases in between.

The sample comprised blood. The rearrangement combines TRBV7-9 with TRBJ1-4; no D gene call is confident. This receptor was identified in a woman aged 18-30 years in good health. The CDR3 here reads CASSATEGFEKLFF. The sequenced DNA: TGTGCCAGCAGCGCCACGGAGGGCTTTGAAAAACTGTTTTTT.